One and the same sample provided the 26 T cell receptor beta chains below, sequenced in a study of immune reconstitution after stem cell transplant in scleroderma. TCRdb used MiXCR to reprocess the RT-PCR reads, holding one entry per CDR3 protein. In the table there are more than 3,500 distinct CDR3 sequences, approximately 6% of which are singletons. This material was acquired before or after autologous hematopoietic stem cell transplantation (not recorded which). The source of these receptors is a female donor with systemic sclerosis.

This clonotype is medium-sized by share. The V and J genes are TRBV28 and TRBJ2-1; 12 nucleotides match TRBD1. In germline, CDR1 is MDHEN, CDR2 SYDVKM. The CDR3 covers 17 residues. Trimming took 4 bases from V and 8 from J; bases not matched to a gene: 12. CDR3 amino acids: CASSSAGTGGTADEQFF. Here the CDR3 DNA reads TGTGCCAGCAGTTCCGCCGGGACAGGGGGCACAGCGGATGAGCAGTTCTTC. Combining the CDR3 with reference TRBV28 and TRBJ2-1 gives the whole variable domain DVKVTQSSRYLVKRTGEKVFLECVQDMDHENMFWYRQDPGLGLRLIYFSYDVKMKEKGDIPEGYSVSREKKERFSLILESASTNQTSMYLCASSSAGTGGTADEQFFGPGTRLTVL.

This clonotype has ten or more counts. V and J are TRBV7-2 and TRBJ2-7; D is possibly TRBD1 (6 bases). CDR3 size: 12 residues. Germline values: CDR1 SGHTA, CDR2 FQGNSA. Trimming shortened V by 8 bases and J by 7 bases, and 15 bases separated the two germline ends. As DNA, the CDR3 is TGTGCCAGCTCGGACAGAAAGTGGGAGCAGTACTTC. Amino acids: CASSDRKWEQYF.

By proportion, this clonotype is medium-sized. This sequence joins TRBV6-2 or TRBV6-3 and TRBJ2-3; 7 bases map to TRBD1. There are 14 residues in the CDR3. From germline, CDR1 is MNHEY and CDR2 SVGEGT. With 6 bases clipped from V and 4 bases from J, the junction kept 7 bases outside the gene matches. In nucleotides, the CDR3 is TGTGCCAGCAGGGTCGGCAGGGGGTCAGATACGCAGTATTTT. This sequence encodes CASRVGRGSDTQYF.

This clonotype is labeled as medium-sized (0.01 to 0.1%). V usage is TRBV3-1 and J usage is TRBJ2-5, with TRBD1 matching over 9 bases. Germline V gene data show CDR1 as LGHDT and CDR2 as YNNKEL (reference sequence). Trimming at V came to 3 bases and at J to 1 base, leaving 3 bases not matched to a gene. The CDR3 has 15 residues. The CDR3 DNA is TGTGCCAGCAGCCACCGACAGGGGGGCCAAGAGACCCAGTACTTC. Translation gives CASSHRQGGQETQYF.

By share, this clonotype ranks as large (0.1 to 1%). V and J are TRBV19 and TRBJ1-5, with D perhaps TRBD1 (6 bases). The germline CDR1 and CDR2 sequences are LNHDA and SQIVND (reference sequence). Trimming left V 5 bases short and J 2 bases short, with 10 bases between. This CDR3 has 14 residues. The CDR3 protein is CASSSTGGNQPQHF. The DNA for the CDR3 is TGTGCCAGTAGTTCGACAGGCGGCAATCAGCCCCAGCATTTT.

This clonotype is medium-sized. The chain combines TRBV5-1 with TRBJ2-2, with TRBD2 matching 7 bases. The V segment lost 5 bases and the J segment 4 bases; nucleotides outside the gene matches: 14. The CDR3 is made up of 17 amino acids. Germline V CDR1 and CDR2: SGHRS, YFSETQ. CDR3 residues: CASRSERGKRSTGELFF. CDR3 nucleotide sequence: TGCGCCAGCAGATCCGAGCGGGGTAAAAGGAGCACCGGGGAGCTGTTTTTT. The whole variable domain, filled in from reference TRBV5-1 and TRBJ2-2, reads KAGVTQTPRYLIKTRGQQVTLSCSPISGHRSVSWYQQTPGQGLQFLFEYFSETQRNKGNFPGRFSGRQFSNSRSEMNVSTLELGDSALYLCASRSERGKRSTGELFFGEGSRLTVL.

This clonotype is medium-sized within its sample. The chain couples TRBV2 to TRBJ2-5; D is perhaps TRBD1 or TRBD2 (5 bases each). The germline V gene encodes CDR1 SNHLY and CDR2 FYNNEI. V dropped 8 bases and J dropped 4 bases, with 11 bases sitting between them. This CDR3 is built from 12 residues. Here the CDR3 DNA reads TGTGCCAGCCAGGGTGAGGGAGAGACCCAGTACTTC. Protein sequence: CASQGEGETQYF.

This clonotype was seen repeatedly, ten times or more. The chain uses TRBV20-1 and TRBJ1-6, with D unresolved. Germline V CDR1 and CDR2: DFQATT, SNEGSKA (reference sequence). Trimming took off 3 bases at V and 0 bases at J, with 12 bases between the two ends. The CDR3 is made up of 16 amino acids. The CDR3 DNA reads TGCAGTGCTAGGATGGAGAGGAGCTCCTATAATTCACCCCTCCACTTT. It codes for CSARMERSSYNSPLHF.

By proportion, this clonotype is medium-sized. The rearrangement uses TRBV29-1 and TRBJ2-2, with 7 positions matching TRBD1. Per the germline V gene, CDR1 is SQVTM and CDR2 is ANQGSEA. With V trimmed by 7 bases and J by 4 bases, 9 bases remained unmatched. The CDR3 spans 14 residues. The DNA of the CDR3 is TGCAGCGGGGGGTCTGGGACAGCCACCGGGGAGCTGTTTTTT. This sequence encodes CSGGSGTATGELFF.

This clonotype is judged medium-sized. This chain's CDR3 is CASGGYTDTQYF. CDR3 sequence (DNA): TGTGCCAGCGGCGGGTACACAGATACGCAGTATTTT. The gene calls are TRBV28 and TRBJ2-3; a possible D gene is TRBD2 (5 bases). The CDR3 is 12 amino acids. Germline lookup yields CDR1 MDHEN and CDR2 SYDVKM. Trimming took 8 bases from V and 2 from J, leaving 8 bases between them.

This clonotype is judged medium-sized. The CDR3 protein is CASSRGTSGSEQYF. In nucleotides, the CDR3 is TGTGCCAGCAGCCGTGGGACTAGCGGGAGCGAGCAGTACTTC. The J gene is TRBJ2-7, the V gene TRBV11-1; 14 bases are shared with TRBD2. The CDR3 covers 14 residues. CDR1 and CDR2 (germline): SGHAT, FQDESV (reference sequence). V lost 5 bases and J lost 6; bases outside the gene matches: 3.

J is TRBJ2-1 and V is TRBV6-2 or TRBV6-3; 13 bases map to TRBD2. In germline, CDR1 is MNHEY, CDR2 SVGEGT. The CDR3 runs to 15 residues. The ends lost 10 bases at V and 7 bases at J; junction bases unmatched: 10. The CDR3 region is CATEKGTSGTNEQFF. The CDR3 region has the DNA TGTGCCACTGAGAAAGGGACTAGCGGGACTAATGAGCAGTTCTTC.

This clonotype was recorded many times. V and J are TRBV20-1 and TRBJ2-5; 10 nucleotides align to TRBD1. The germline gives CDR1 DFQATT, CDR2 SNEGSKA (reference sequence). This CDR3 is built from 15 residues. J gave up 1 base and V 1 base, and 3 bases lay outside the gene matches. The CDR3: CSARADRGFQETQYF. DNA for the CDR3: TGCAGTGCTAGAGCGGACAGGGGGTTCCAAGAGACCCAGTACTTC.

In this sample, this clonotype is medium-sized. The chain couples TRBV20-1 to TRBJ1-4; unclear D gene. This CDR3 region has 12 residues. V lost 6 bases to trimming and J lost 3 bases, with 8 bases between them. The V gene's germline CDR1 is DFQATT and CDR2 SNEGSKA (reference sequence). The CDR3 protein is CSALVANEKLFF. CDR3 sequence (DNA): TGCAGTGCCCTAGTAGCTAATGAAAAACTGTTTTTT.

This clonotype is deemed medium-sized (0.01 to 0.1%). V is TRBV27 and J is TRBJ2-3, with TRBD2 identical over 12 bases. The V segment lost 4 bases and the J segment 10 bases; nucleotides outside the gene matches: 12. The CDR3 contains 16 residues. Germline values: CDR1 MNHEY, CDR2 SMNVEV (reference sequence). In DNA form, the CDR3 reads TGTGCCAGCAGTTCCTTTCTAGCGGGGGGGCCTGTAGCGCAGTATTTT. Translation: CASSSFLAGGPVAQYF.

This clonotype was seen many times. The V gene is TRBV20-1, the J gene TRBJ2-7; D ambiguous. The CDR3 is 11 residues long. Trimming shortened V by 8 bases and J by 2 bases, and 10 bases separated the two germline ends. Germline V gene data show CDR1 as DFQATT and CDR2 as SNEGSKA (reference sequence). The DNA for the CDR3 is TGCAGTCCACAGCTGGCCTACGAGCAGTACTTC. Amino acid sequence: CSPQLAYEQYF.

This clonotype is medium-sized. The CDR3 region has the DNA TGTGCCAGCAGCCTACGGGGCACTGAAGCTTTCTTT. It is translated as CASSLRGTEAFF. The V and J genes are TRBV5-6 and TRBJ1-1; D remains unclear. This CDR3 is 12 amino acids long. V lost 4 bases and J lost 4, with 8 bases in between. Germline CDR1 SGHDT, CDR2 YYEEEE.

In its sample, this clonotype ranks as medium-sized. The chain's CDR3 is CASSLSPLDTEAFF. The CDR3 bases are TGTGCCAGCAGCTTATCCCCCTTGGACACTGAAGCTTTCTTT. The chain combines TRBV7-2 with TRBJ1-1, with D unresolved. The CDR3 extends over 14 amino acids. The germline V and J ends were trimmed by 2 bases and 3 bases, with 10 bases remaining between them. Germline assignment: CDR1 SGHTA and CDR2 FQGNSA. Based on the CDR3 plus reference TRBV7-2 and TRBJ1-1, the full variable domain is GAGVSQSPSNKVTEKGKDVELRCDPISGHTALYWYRQSLGQGLEFLIYFQGNSAPDKSGLPSDRFSAERTGGSVSTLTIQRTQQEDSAVYLCASSLSPLDTEAFFGQGTRLTVV.

This clonotype is labeled as medium-sized (0.01 to 0.1%). The chain links TRBV7-2 to TRBJ2-7; no clear D. This CDR3 has 15 residues. Trimming removed 2 bases from V and 1 base from J, with 12 bases in between. Germline CDR1 and CDR2: SGHTA and FQGNSA. DNA for the CDR3: TGTGCCAGCAGCTTAATGGGGAAAGATTCCTACGAGCAGTACTTC. Its translation: CASSLMGKDSYEQYF.

For this clonotype: With a much larger clone just one base away, this may be a read error. The J gene is TRBJ2-7, the V gene TRBV10-3; possibly TRBD1 for D (5 bases). This CDR3 region has 13 residues. Germline values: CDR1 ENHRY, CDR2 SYGVKD. Trimming left V 4 bases short and J 7 bases short, with 14 bases between. The CDR3 DNA reads as TGTGCCATCAGTGTCATTGGGGCGGATGAGCAGTACTTC. Its protein is CAISVIGADEQYF.

This clonotype occurred many times. J is TRBJ2-5 and V is TRBV7-9; D possibly corresponds to TRBD1 (5 bases). This CDR3 spans 20 amino acids. Trimming pared 4 bases from V and 2 bases from J, leaving 29 bases between. In germline, CDR1 is SEHNR, CDR2 FQNEAQ (reference sequence). The CDR3 sequence: CASSSRDSHTGWLLQETQYF. The CDR3 DNA reads TGTGCCAGCAGCTCACGAGACAGCCATACCGGGTGGCTTCTGCAAGAGACCCAGTACTTC.

V gene TRBV20-1 combines with J gene TRBJ1-2; TRBD1 might be the D (5 bases). With 6 bases removed from V and 7 bases from J, the gap between germline ends came to 9 bases. The CDR3 consists of 10 residues. Germline CDR1 is DFQATT and CDR2 is SNEGSKA (reference sequence). CDR3 region: CSADTSGYTF. In DNA form, the CDR3 reads TGCAGTGCGGACACATCTGGCTACACCTTC.

This clonotype was recorded many times. This chain joins TRBV7-2 and TRBJ2-6, with D hard to call. The V end lost 5 bases, the J end lost 4 bases, and 18 bases lay between the germline ends. CDR1 is SGHTA, CDR2 FQGNSA, per germline. The CDR3 has 17 residues. CDR3 DNA sequence: TGTGCCAGCAGCCCGGTTCCCGGCCCGACAGGGGCCAACGTCCTGACTTTC. Encoded protein: CASSPVPGPTGANVLTF.

This clonotype was seen at least ten times. The J gene is TRBJ2-2, the V gene TRBV7-6; TRBD1 might be the D (6 bases). Trimming stripped 6 bases from V and 4 bases from J, with 15 bases between. Germline V gene sequence: CDR1 SGHVS, CDR2 FNYEAQ. The length of the CDR3 is 15 residues. CDR3 residues: CASRDLTGPTGELFF. In DNA, the CDR3 is TGTGCCAGCAGAGACCTGACAGGCCCCACCGGGGAGCTGTTTTTT.

This clonotype is labeled as medium-sized. This chain links TRBV25-1 with TRBJ2-1, with D unresolved. V lost 0 bases and J 11 bases, leaving 8 bases between the germline ends. Germline CDR1 is MGHDK and CDR2 is SYGVNS. This CDR3 is built from 12 residues. The CDR3 sequence is CASSEYITKQFF. The CDR3 nucleotides are TGTGCCAGCAGTGAATATATTACTAAGCAGTTCTTC. The full variable domain, its missing parts supplied by reference TRBV25-1 and TRBJ2-1, is EADIYQTPRYLVIGTGKKITLECSQTMGHDKMYWYQQDPGMELHLIHYSYGVNSTEKGDLSSESTVSRIRTEHFPLTLESARPSHTSQYLCASSEYITKQFFGPGTRLTVL.

By share, this clonotype counts as large. The chain carries TRBV7-2 and TRBJ2-2; 9 bases line up with TRBD1. This CDR3 spans 15 amino acids. V lost 5 bases and J lost 5; bases outside the gene matches: 6. Germline CDR1 is SGHTA and CDR2 is FQGNSA. This CDR3 is CASSRDRGGTGELFF. As DNA, the CDR3 is TGTGCCAGCAGCCGAGACAGGGGGGGGACCGGGGAGCTGTTTTTT.